These 21 T cell receptor beta chains originate from one sample sequenced in a study of T cell repertoires in cytomegalovirus infection. Each CDR3 protein gets one entry after TCRdb re-called the reads with MiXCR. The sample carries about 250,000 distinct CDR3 sequences, approximately 13% recorded once. Sequencing used PBMCs. These receptors were obtained from a human donor in good health (CMV status not recorded). Some clones in this sample may be carry-over from other donors' samples.

This clonotype was detected ten times or more. The chain carries TRBV27 and TRBJ1-2, with a tentative D call TRBD1 (6 bases). The ends were cut back, 1 base at V and 8 bases at J, with 14 bases in the middle. CDR1 and CDR2 from the germline V gene are MNHEY and SMNVEV (reference sequence). CDR3 length equals 14 residues. Here the CDR3 DNA reads TGTGCCAGCAGTTTATTTGGGACATCACACGGCTACACCTTC. Protein sequence: CASSLFGTSHGYTF.

This clonotype was detected only a few times. DNA of the CDR3: TGTGCCAGCAGCCCGAGGAGGGGGTTAGGGTCTGGAGCTTTCTTT. This codes for CASSPRRGLGSGAFF. This chain uses TRBV3-1 with TRBJ1-1; possibly TRBD1 for D (6 bases). Trimming cost V 4 bases and J 10 bases, with 22 bases left between them. The CDR3 runs to 15 residues. Germline V lookup: CDR1 LGHDT, CDR2 YNNKEL (reference sequence).

The chain carries TRBV19 and TRBJ2-7, with D possibly TRBD2 on 5 matching bases. This CDR3 spans 15 amino acids. V shed 5 bases and J shed 2 bases, with 16 bases lying between them. Germline V lookup: CDR1 LNHDA, CDR2 SQIVND (reference sequence). CDR3 amino acids: CASSQGSQGTYEQYF. The CDR3 region has the DNA TGTGCCAGTAGTCAAGGGAGTCAAGGCACCTACGAGCAGTACTTC.

The chain combines TRBV7-2 with TRBJ2-7; 7 nucleotides align to TRBD2. Looked up from germline, CDR1 is SGHTA and CDR2 is FQGNSA. The CDR3 is 14 amino acids. The trim removed 7 bases at V and 0 bases at J, leaving 6 bases unmatched. The CDR3 is CASTHGGSSYEQYF. The DNA for the CDR3 is TGTGCCAGCACCCACGGGGGGAGCTCCTACGAGCAGTACTTC.

This clonotype occurred a few times. This chain links TRBV20-1 with TRBJ2-3; possible D gene TRBD2, 6 bases. This CDR3 has 15 residues. The V gene's germline CDR1 is DFQATT and CDR2 SNEGSKA (reference sequence). Trimming removed 0 bases from V and 0 bases from J, with 10 bases in between. The CDR3 DNA is TGCAGTGCTAGAGACCCGCGGGGTAGCACAGATACGCAGTATTTT. Residues: CSARDPRGSTDTQYF.

The table lists this clonotype with many counts. The V call is TRBV7-8, the J call TRBJ2-1; TRBD2 matches 10 bases. Germline V gene data show CDR1 as SGHVS and CDR2 as FQNEAQ. V shed 4 bases, J shed 7 bases, and the junction held 4 bases outside the gene matches. The CDR3 is 14 residues long. CDR3 bases: TGTGCCAGCAGCTCTCTAGCGGGGGCGAATGAGCAGTTCTTC. Protein product: CASSSLAGANEQFF. Together with reference TRBV7-8 and TRBJ2-1, the CDR3 gives the full variable domain: GAGVSQSPRYKVAKRGQDVALRCDPISGHVSLFWYQQALGQGPEFLTYFQNEAQLDKSGLPSDRFFAERPEGSVSTLKIQRTQQEDSAVYLCASSSLAGANEQFFGPGTRLTVL.

In this sample, this clonotype turned up many times. V is TRBV28 and J is TRBJ1-5, with no clear D. The length of the CDR3 is 15 residues. Germline V gene data show CDR1 as MDHEN and CDR2 as SYDVKM. Deletions cut 3 bases from V and 3 bases from J, with 12 bases between. CDR3 amino acids: CASSFFARLNQPQHF. For the CDR3, the DNA is TGTGCCAGCAGTTTTTTTGCCAGACTCAATCAGCCCCAGCATTTT. Combining the CDR3 with reference TRBV28 and TRBJ1-5 gives the whole variable domain DVKVTQSSRYLVKRTGEKVFLECVQDMDHENMFWYRQDPGLGLRLIYFSYDVKMKEKGDIPEGYSVSREKKERFSLILESASTNQTSMYLCASSFFARLNQPQHFGDGTRLSIL.

In this sample, this clonotype turned up many times. V is TRBV7-6 and J is TRBJ1-6, with D hard to call. V lost 2 bases and J lost 4, with 6 bases in between. The CDR3 is made up of 14 amino acids. Per germline, CDR1 SGHVS and CDR2 FNYEAQ. CDR3 DNA sequence: TGTGCCAGCAGCTTAAGCCAGTATAATTCACCCCTCCACTTT. This encodes CASSLSQYNSPLHF.

This chain joins TRBV9 and TRBJ1-1, with 7 nucleotides matching TRBD1. V lost 3 bases and J lost 11; bases outside the gene matches: 7. This CDR3 spans 12 amino acids. CDR1 is SGDLS and CDR2 is YYNGEE in the germline V gene. This chain's CDR3 is CASSGDREVAFF. CDR3 nucleotide sequence: TGTGCCAGCAGCGGTGACAGGGAAGTGGCTTTCTTT.

This rearrangement joins TRBV11-3 to TRBJ2-1; no clear D gene. Germline V gene data show CDR1 as SGHNT and CDR2 as YENEEA. V was trimmed by 3 bases and J by 7 bases, leaving 13 bases between them. CDR3 size: 14 residues. DNA for the CDR3: TGTGCCAGCAGCTTTTCGGGCCTCAAGAATGAGCAGTTCTTC. This translates into CASSFSGLKNEQFF.

This chain uses TRBV6-5 with TRBJ2-1, with D uncertain. The CDR3 sequence is 14 residues long. CDR1 is MNHEY and CDR2 is SVGAGI in the germline V gene. V was clipped by 5 bases and J by 2 bases, with 10 bases between them. CDR3 residues: CASSPRTPYNEQFF. CDR3 nucleotide sequence: TGTGCCAGCAGTCCACGGACCCCCTACAATGAGCAGTTCTTC.

V usage is TRBV5-6 and J usage is TRBJ2-1, with TRBD2 matching over 15 bases. CDR1 is SGHDT and CDR2 is YYEEEE in the germline V gene. The CDR3 is 17 residues long. The J segment lost 9 bases and the V segment lost 0 bases, leaving 7 bases of the junction unmatched. The CDR3 bases are TGTGCCAGCAGCTTGGACGGACTAGCGGGAGGGGGGGTTGAGCAGTTCTTC. This translates into CASSLDGLAGGGVEQFF. Full variable domain (remainder filled in from reference TRBV5-6 and TRBJ2-1): DAGVTQSPTHLIKTRGQQVTLRCSPKSGHDTVSWYQQALGQGPQFIFQYYEEEERQRGNFPDRFSGHQFPNYSSELNVNALLLGDSALYLCASSLDGLAGGGVEQFFGPGTRLTVL.

V usage is TRBV12-3 or TRBV12-4 and J usage is TRBJ2-3, with D hard to call. V lost 7 bases and J lost 5, with 7 bases in between. There are 11 residues in the CDR3. CDR3 sequence: CASKEKDTQYF. The CDR3 nucleotides are TGTGCCAGCAAAGAAAAAGATACGCAGTATTTT.

This clonotype was counted many times. The V call is TRBV6-6, the J call TRBJ2-2, with D perhaps being TRBD1 or TRBD2 (6 bases each). The CDR3 has 14 residues. V dropped 10 bases and J dropped 4 bases, with 16 bases sitting between them. Germline CDR1 is MNHNY and CDR2 is SVGAGI (reference sequence). The CDR3 DNA sequence: TGTGCCACCCAAACGGGGGCTCGCACCGGGGAGCTGTTTTTT. Translated: CATQTGARTGELFF.

As regards this clonotype: This may be a read error, as it is one base from a much larger clone. The rearrangement uses TRBV14 and TRBJ2-2, with 7 bases matching TRBD2. This CDR3 is 15 amino acids long. Germline V gene data show CDR1 as SGHDN and CDR2 as FVKESK. After removal of 4 bases from V and 10 bases from J, the junction contained 12 bases not matched to a gene. As DNA, the CDR3 is TGTGCCAGCAGCCGACTAGCCCCGTGGAACGAGGAGCTGTTTTTT. Encoded protein: CASSRLAPWNEELFF. Filled out from reference TRBV14 and TRBJ2-2, the complete variable domain reads EAGVTQFPSHSVIEKGQTVTLRCDPISGHDNLYWYRRVMGKEIKFLLHFVKESKQDESGMPNNRFLAERTGGTYSTLKVQPAELEDSGVYFCASSRLAPWNEELFFGEGSRLTVL.

This rearrangement joins TRBV19 to TRBJ1-5, with 9 bases aligning to TRBD1. V shed 8 bases and J 7 bases; nucleotides not matched to a gene: 3. From germline, CDR1 is LNHDA and CDR2 SQIVND (reference sequence). CDR3 length: 12 amino acids. CDR3 region: CASETGGQPQHF. The CDR3 nucleotides read TGTGCCAGTGAAACAGGGGGCCAGCCCCAGCATTTT.

This clonotype was seen ten or more times. V and J are TRBV5-1 and TRBJ2-7; TRBD2 might be the D (6 bases). Trimming left V 1 base short and J 0 bases short, with 11 bases between. This CDR3 contains 15 residues. The germline gives CDR1 SGHRS, CDR2 YFSETQ. The CDR3 sequence is CASSLTGGSSYEQYF. The CDR3 DNA reads as TGCGCCAGCAGCTTGACCGGGGGAAGCTCCTACGAGCAGTACTTC. The full variable domain, with the rest looked up from reference TRBV5-1 and TRBJ2-7, is KAGVTQTPRYLIKTRGQQVTLSCSPISGHRSVSWYQQTPGQGLQFLFEYFSETQRNKGNFPGRFSGRQFSNSRSEMNVSTLELGDSALYLCASSLTGGSSYEQYFGPGTRLTVT.

This clonotype was detected many times. The chain joins TRBV7-8 to TRBJ2-3; D unclear. The length of the CDR3 is 12 residues. The V gene lost 4 bases and the J gene lost 2 bases, with 4 bases spanning the gap. Per germline, CDR1 SGHVS and CDR2 FQNEAQ. In DNA form, the CDR3 reads TGTGCCAGCAGCTGGTACACAGATACGCAGTATTTT. Translating it yields CASSWYTDTQYF.

J is TRBJ1-5 and V is TRBV2; tentatively, D is TRBD1 (5 bases). The CDR3 covers 15 residues. Germline loops: CDR1 SNHLY, CDR2 FYNNEI. V lost 7 bases and J lost 2, with 15 bases in between. This CDR3 reads CASTEEGSGNQPQHF. DNA of the CDR3: TGTGCCAGCACTGAGGAGGGGTCGGGCAATCAGCCCCAGCATTTT. Complete variable domain (other parts from reference TRBV2 and TRBJ1-5): EPEVTQTPSHQVTQMGQEVILRCVPISNHLYFYWYRQILGQKVEFLVSFYNNEISEKSEIFDDQFSVERPDGSNFTLKIRSTKLEDSAMYFCASTEEGSGNQPQHFGDGTRLSIL.

This clonotype was seen ten or more times. This chain links TRBV14 with TRBJ1-4; D unresolved. There are 13 residues in the CDR3. Germline CDR1 SGHDN, CDR2 FVKESK. Trimming cost V 4 bases and J 6 bases, with 9 bases left between them. CDR3: CASSPLLHEKLFF. The CDR3 DNA reads as TGTGCCAGCAGCCCTCTGTTACATGAAAAACTGTTTTTT.

This clonotype was recorded at least ten times. V and J are TRBV19 and TRBJ2-1; D may correspond to TRBD1 or TRBD2 (5 bases each). The CDR3 has 14 residues. Germline CDR1 reads LNHDA; CDR2 reads SQIVND (reference sequence). V lost 3 bases to trimming and J lost 6 bases, with 12 bases between them. CDR3 protein: CASSIRDGLNEQFF. DNA of the CDR3: TGTGCCAGTAGTATTAGGGACGGACTCAATGAGCAGTTCTTC.